This T cell receptor (beta chain) emerged from a study of human T cells and chemical hapten exposure. TCRdb re-derived calls from the RACE reads in MiXCR, one entry per CDR3 protein. The sample gives roughly 51,000 distinct CDR3 sequences, around 10% of which show up once; 8% to 10% is in the top ten. Overall study findings and caveats: Controls formed significantly fewer large CDR3 similarity clusters than expanded TCRs did.

Time point defined: pre-sensitization, week 0. Treatment given: therapeutic diphenylcyclopropenone sensitization with weekly scalp DPC. Germline V lookup: CDR1 WSHSY, CDR2 SAAADI. V gave up 8 bases and J gave up 12 bases; unmatched junction bases: 9. The CDR3 sequence is 14 residues long. This clonotype was seen at least ten times. Its cognate antigen is unknown. This chain joins TRBV10-2 and TRBJ2-1; 14 nucleotides line up with TRBD2. The source material was whole blood, sampled in connection with sensitization to the hapten diphenylcyclopropenone (DPC). This sequence originates from a man aged 40-49 years with alopecia areata. Some clones in this sample may be carry-over from other donors' samples. Here the CDR3 DNA reads TGCGCCAGCGAAGGACTAGCGGGAGGCGAAAGGCAGTTCTTC. It specifies CASEGLAGGERQFF.